Below, 20 T cell receptor beta chains from the same sample are listed, as sequenced in a study of cytomegalovirus exposure and HLA in healthy donors. This PCR relied on a set of 60 Vbeta primers and 13 Jbeta primers. This table comes from immunoSEQ multiplex PCR, and its TCRdb copy is limited to in-frame clones, with some not included. The data contain 85,000 to 130,000 clones, 60% to 80% of them singletons. The material sequenced was PBMCs. The receptors come from a boy between 10 and 17 years old in good health and CMV-seronegative.

The J gene is TRBJ1-1, the V gene TRBV4-3; TRBD1 is a possible D gene (6 bases). V shed 6 bases and J shed 0 bases, with 14 bases lying between them. The CDR3 is 15 amino acids. Germline CDR1 is LGHNA and CDR2 is YSLEER. CDR3 DNA: TGCGCCAGCAGTCCCTCCCGGGACATGAACACTGAAGCTTTCTTT. It yields the protein CASSPSRDMNTEAFF.

The chain recombines TRBV27 with TRBJ1-1; the D gene is possibly TRBD1 (6 bases). Germline assignment: CDR1 MNHEY and CDR2 SMNVEV (reference sequence). This CDR3 spans 16 amino acids. The germline V and J ends were trimmed by 8 bases and 0 bases, with 19 bases remaining between them. CDR3 protein: CASYFPTTGMNTEAFF. Here the CDR3 DNA reads TGTGCCAGCTATTTCCCGACGACAGGTATGAACACTGAAGCTTTCTTT.

The rearrangement links TRBV7-8 to TRBJ2-5, with D unresolved. Trimming removed 5 bases from V and 9 bases from J, with 13 bases in between. The CDR3 contains 12 residues. Germline lookup yields CDR1 SGHVS and CDR2 FQNEAQ. As DNA, the CDR3 is TGTGCCAGCAGCCCTACGACTCTCTCCCAGTACTTC. As protein: CASSPTTLSQYF.

This chain connects TRBV15 to TRBJ1-3; perhaps TRBD1 as D (6 bases). Germline V gene sequence: CDR1 LNHNV, CDR2 YYDKDF (reference sequence). The CDR3 consists of 14 residues. V lost 3 bases, J lost 2 bases, and 8 bases lay in between. In DNA form, the CDR3 reads TGTGCCACCAGCAGGAACAGGGCTGGAAACACCATATATTTT. It is translated as CATSRNRAGNTIYF. The full variable domain, in which reference TRBV15 and TRBJ1-3 provide the parts outside the CDR3, is DAMVIQNPRYQVTQFGKPVTLSCSQTLNHNVMYWYQQKSSQAPKLLFHYYDKDFNNEADTPDNFQSRRPNTSFCFLDIRSPGLGDTAMYLCATSRNRAGNTIYFGEGSWLTVV.

This chain uses TRBV30 with TRBJ2-1; 8 positions agree with TRBD2. Germline V gene sequence: CDR1 GTSNPN, CDR2 SVGIG (reference sequence). The CDR3 is made up of 14 amino acids. V lost 7 bases and J lost 15; bases outside the gene matches: 20. CDR3: CAYHGERGFLPPFF. The CDR3 bases are TGTGCCTACCATGGGGAGCGGGGGTTCCTTCCCCCGTTCTTC.

Written as DNA, the CDR3 is TGTGCCAGCAGTATCGGGGGGCCCACCTACGAGCAGTACTTC. It translates to CASSIGGPTYEQYF. The gene calls are TRBV9 and TRBJ2-7; D possibly corresponds to TRBD2 (7 bases). The germline V gene encodes CDR1 SGDLS and CDR2 YYNGEE. The CDR3 contains 14 residues. Trimming removed 5 bases from V and 2 bases from J, with 14 bases in between.

The rearrangement uses TRBV5-4 and TRBJ2-7; possibly TRBD1 for D (6 bases). The CDR3 has 14 residues. Germline V CDR1 and CDR2: SGHNT, YYREEE (reference sequence). Trimming cost V 6 bases and J 7 bases, with 20 bases left between them. This CDR3 is CASTEGQGGREQYF. CDR3 DNA sequence: TGTGCCAGCACAGAGGGACAAGGGGGAAGAGAGCAGTACTTC.

The chain has TRBV28 and TRBJ1-1; D is unclear. Germline V gene lookup returns CDR1 MDHEN and CDR2 SYDVKM. The CDR3 length is 15 residues. V gave up 7 bases and J gave up 3 bases, with 18 bases separating them. As DNA, the CDR3 is TGTGCCAGCATCGGAGGAGGGCCTGGTGACACTGAAGCTTTCTTT. Translating it yields CASIGGGPGDTEAFF.

The genes are TRBV4-2 and TRBJ2-7; TRBD2 agrees at 14 bases. The CDR3 is made up of 17 amino acids. The trim removed 4 bases at V and 5 bases at J, leaving 10 bases unmatched. Germline V gives CDR1 LGHNA, CDR2 YNFKEQ. The CDR3 reads CASSPTGLAGESDEQYF. The CDR3 DNA is TGTGCCAGCAGCCCGACGGGACTAGCGGGAGAGTCTGACGAGCAGTACTTC.

This clone appeared a few times. J is TRBJ2-2 and V is TRBV19; no clear D gene. Germline V gene data show CDR1 as LNHDA and CDR2 as SQIVND (reference sequence). CDR3 length: 14 amino acids. Trimming removed 2 bases from V and 5 bases from J, with 9 bases in between. The CDR3 region is CASSIMRQTGELFF. The CDR3 nucleotides are TGTGCCAGTAGTATAATGAGGCAGACCGGGGAGCTGTTTTTT.

The V gene is TRBV2, the J gene TRBJ2-1; 9 bases align to TRBD2. Germline-derived CDR1 and CDR2 are SNHLY and FYNNEI. V trimming: 4 bases; J trimming: 4 bases; junction bases outside the gene matches: 5. CDR3 length equals 15 residues. The CDR3 sequence: CASSVSGSGYNEQFF. DNA for the CDR3: TGTGCCAGCAGTGTTAGCGGGAGTGGTTACAATGAGCAGTTCTTC.

The chain uses TRBV9 and TRBJ2-1, with TRBD1 as a possible D gene (5 bases). Germline CDR1 and CDR2: SGDLS and YYNGEE. V shed 0 bases and J shed 8 bases, with 9 bases lying between them. The CDR3 sequence is 13 residues long. This chain's CDR3 is CASSVVVRDEQFF. CDR3 nucleotides: TGTGCCAGCAGCGTAGTCGTCAGGGATGAGCAGTTCTTC. Filled out from reference TRBV9 and TRBJ2-1, the complete variable domain reads DSGVTQTPKHLITATGQRVTLRCSPRSGDLSVYWYQQSLDQGLQFLIQYYNGEERAKGNILERFSAQQFPDLHSELNLSSLELGDSALYFCASSVVVRDEQFFGPGTRLTVL.

This clone was found once. V gene TRBV2 combines with J gene TRBJ2-7; D is uncertain. Germline V CDR1 and CDR2: SNHLY, FYNNEI. Trimming took 4 bases from V and 3 from J, leaving 10 bases between them. The CDR3 length is 13 residues. CDR3 amino acids: CASSVGSFYEQYF. The DNA for the CDR3 is TGTGCCAGCAGTGTTGGCTCCTTCTACGAGCAGTACTTC.

CDR3 protein: CAWSVGVRGEQFF. CDR3 bases: TGTGCCTGGAGTGTAGGGGTTAGGGGTGAGCAGTTCTTC. V usage is TRBV30 and J usage is TRBJ2-1; possibly TRBD1 for D (5 bases). Germline V gives CDR1 GTSNPN, CDR2 SVGIG (reference sequence). The CDR3 sequence is 13 residues long. V shed 0 bases and J shed 9 bases, with 12 bases lying between them.

The V call is TRBV9, the J call TRBJ1-2; 9 positions match TRBD1. Germline-derived CDR1 and CDR2 are SGDLS and YYNGEE. V was clipped by 3 bases and J by 6 bases; unmatched bases: 6. The CDR3 extends over 14 amino acids. The CDR3 DNA follows: TGTGCCAGCAGCGGCGGGACAGGGTTCGATGGCTACACCTTC. Its translation: CASSGGTGFDGYTF.

This clone was seen only a few times. The chain carries TRBV7-2 and TRBJ2-5; TRBD2 matches at 7 bases. The CDR3 consists of 16 residues. V shed 4 bases, J shed 3 bases, and the junction held 11 bases outside the gene matches. Germline V gives CDR1 SGHTA, CDR2 FQGNSA. As DNA, the CDR3 is TGTGCCAGCAGCTATCCCCCGGCGGGGGAAAAAGAGACCCAGTACTTC. It yields the protein CASSYPPAGEKETQYF.

The chain has TRBV30 and TRBJ2-3, with 8 bases that match TRBD2. This CDR3 has 15 amino acids. V gave up 2 bases and J gave up 2 bases; unmatched junction bases: 6. Germline V gives CDR1 GTSNPN, CDR2 SVGIG (reference sequence). This chain's CDR3 is CAWSPKAGDTDTQYF. CDR3 in DNA: TGTGCCTGGAGTCCAAAAGCGGGAGACACAGATACGCAGTATTTT.

V usage is TRBV11-3 and J usage is TRBJ1-1; the D gene is possibly TRBD1 (6 bases). The CDR3 covers 16 residues. Trimming stripped 5 bases from V and 0 bases from J, with 16 bases between. The germline V gene has CDR1 SGHNT and CDR2 YENEEA. DNA of the CDR3: TGTGCCAGCAGCCCACGGGCAGGGGATGTGAACACTGAAGCTTTCTTT. The encoded protein is CASSPRAGDVNTEAFF.

The chain links TRBV10-3 to TRBJ1-2; D might be TRBD1 (6 bases). This CDR3 contains 14 residues. Trimming took 6 bases from V and 0 from J, leaving 11 bases between them. Germline CDR1 ENHRY, CDR2 SYGVKD. This CDR3 reads CAISGQYPNYGYTF. Written as DNA, the CDR3 is TGTGCCATCAGCGGACAGTATCCTAACTATGGCTACACCTTC.

This chain connects TRBV7-2 to TRBJ1-1, with TRBD1 as a possible D gene (5 bases). This CDR3 comprises 15 residues. V lost 2 bases, J lost 1 base, and 11 bases lay in between. CDR1 and CDR2 (germline): SGHTA, FQGNSA. Here the CDR3 reads CASSLFGGKNTEAFF. CDR3 nucleotide sequence: TGTGCCAGCAGCTTATTTGGGGGGAAGAACACTGAAGCTTTCTTT.